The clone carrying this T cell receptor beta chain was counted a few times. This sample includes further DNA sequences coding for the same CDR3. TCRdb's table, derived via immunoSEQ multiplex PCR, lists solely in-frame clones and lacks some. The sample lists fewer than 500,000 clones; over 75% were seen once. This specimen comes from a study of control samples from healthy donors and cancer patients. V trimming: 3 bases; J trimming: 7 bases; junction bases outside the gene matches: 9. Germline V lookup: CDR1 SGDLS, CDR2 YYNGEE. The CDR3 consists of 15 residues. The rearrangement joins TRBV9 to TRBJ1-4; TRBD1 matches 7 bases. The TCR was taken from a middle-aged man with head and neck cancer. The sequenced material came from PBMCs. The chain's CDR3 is CASSARTGEGEKLFF. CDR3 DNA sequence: TGTGCCAGCAGCGCAAGGACAGGTGAAGGTGAAAAACTGTTTTTT.